This T cell receptor beta chain emerged from a study of metastatic and nonmetastatic thyroid tumors. Background on the study: Repertoire data that came from the blood and tumor or nodule tissue of malignant and benign thyroid patients were compared. General study findings and limits: According to reports, the diversity of TCR beta was significantly higher in malignant thyroid tumors than in benign nodules, and this held in both blood and tumor samples.

The authors' processing: It was from CDR3 differences across clinicopathological groups that a distant-metastasis classifier for papillary thyroid cancer was built. TCRdb re-analyzed the PCR reads through MiXCR. Clone size and V and J calls follow TCRdb, not the original study. Of roughly 18,000 clones in the sample, 32% were seen once. Not a single patient had been given any form of treatment at any point before undergoing thyroid surgery. A word on this clone: The antigen is unknown.

This CDR3 contains 12 residues. Germline V CDR1 and CDR2: DFQATT, SNEGSKA (reference sequence). Trimming took 2 bases from V and 6 from J, leaving 8 bases between them. The V call is TRBV20-1, the J call TRBJ2-1; D call uncertain. Material for sequencing was adjacent normal tissue. The origin of this receptor is a female donor with papillary thyroid cancer or a benign thyroid nodule (not recorded which). Some clones in this sample may be carry-over from other donors' samples. CDR3 nucleotide sequence: TGCAGTGCTAGACACCGGCTCAATGAGCAGTTCTTC. This translates into CSARHRLNEQFF.